This TCR beta chain was captured by sequencing in a study of T cells in Graves' hyperthyroidism and ophthalmopathy. Germline V gene lookup returns CDR1 SQVTM and CDR2 ANQGSEA. J gave up 0 bases and V 0 bases, and 8 bases lay outside the gene matches. This CDR3 comprises 17 residues. Template material for amplifying TCR beta CDR3 regions consisted of RNA transcripts. RT-PCR in the first round (using the HTBI primer set) targeted the TCR CDR3. From the multiplex PCR reads, TCRdb called clonotypes with MiXCR, one entry per CDR3 protein. Counted here are about 420,000 distinct CDR3 sequences, roughly 13% occurring once; the ten biggest clones make up 5.3%. Comment on this clonotype: Antigen: not known.

Study-level results: Ophthalmopathy prediction by the model preceded onset by a median about 6.3 months.

Fresh 10 ml peripheral blood yielded PBMCs. The origin of this receptor is a woman between 18 and 30 years old with Graves' hyperthyroidism. The chain combines TRBV29-1 with TRBJ2-7, with 10 bases aligning to TRBD2. Material: blood. CDR3 sequence (DNA): TGCAGCGTTGAAGAGGGGAAAAGGACTAGCGGCTCCTACGAGCAGTACTTC. Protein: CSVEEGKRTSGSYEQYF.